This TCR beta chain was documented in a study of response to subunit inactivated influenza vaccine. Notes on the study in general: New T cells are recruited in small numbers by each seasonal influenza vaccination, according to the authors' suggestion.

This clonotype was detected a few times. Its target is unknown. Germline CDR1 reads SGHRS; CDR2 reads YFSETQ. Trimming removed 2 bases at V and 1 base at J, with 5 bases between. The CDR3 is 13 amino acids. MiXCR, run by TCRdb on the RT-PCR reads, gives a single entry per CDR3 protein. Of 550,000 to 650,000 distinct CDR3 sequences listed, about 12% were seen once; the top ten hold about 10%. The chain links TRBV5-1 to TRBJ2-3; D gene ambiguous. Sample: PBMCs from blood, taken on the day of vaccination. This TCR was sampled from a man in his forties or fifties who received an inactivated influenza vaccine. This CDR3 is CASSFQRTDTQYF. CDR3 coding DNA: TGCGCCAGCAGCTTCCAACGCACAGATACGCAGTATTTT.